This passage covers 15 T cell receptor beta chains from one sample sequenced in a study of regulatory T cells in long-lasting Graves disease. Time point: newly diagnosed GD, antithyroid drugs for less than 3 months. Construction of the TCR library relied on RNA isolated from PBMCs. In building TCR beta libraries, iRepertoire HTBI primers were used together with Arm-PCR of CDR3 regions. One entry per CDR3 protein, called by TCRdb with MiXCR from the multiplex PCR reads. The data contain some 250,000 distinct CDR3 sequences, about 18% of them singletons. The data also belong to a second study, concerning T cells in Graves' hyperthyroidism and ophthalmopathy.

The source was peripheral blood mononuclear cells (PBMCs), collected at new diagnosis, from a patient treated with antithyroid drugs. The receptors were gathered from a woman in her 30s with Graves disease.

The J gene is TRBJ2-1, the V gene TRBV19; D ambiguous. CDR1 and CDR2 from the germline V gene are LNHDA and SQIVND (reference sequence). This CDR3 spans 16 amino acids. The V and J ends lost 4 bases and 4 bases respectively, with 17 bases between them. The CDR3 reads CASSKAPQVTYNEQFF. The CDR3 DNA sequence: TGTGCCAGTAGTAAAGCCCCCCAGGTGACTTACAATGAGCAGTTCTTC.

As for this clonotype: The junction departs from the called germline gene at one end, perhaps through a read error. This chain links TRBV5-4 with TRBJ2-4, with D perhaps TRBD1 or TRBD2 (5 bases each). CDR1 is SGHNT, CDR2 YYREEE, per germline (reference sequence). CDR3 length equals 11 residues. This chain's CDR3 is CASSGRGFMMF. DNA of the CDR3: TGTGCCAGCAGTGGACGGGGCTTCATGATGTTC. Full variable domain (rest looked up from reference TRBV5-4 and TRBJ2-4): ETGVTQSPTHLIKTRGQQVTLRCSSQSGHNTVSWYQQALGQGPQFIFQYYREEENGRGNFPPRFSGLQFPNYSSELNVNALELDDSALYLCASSGRGFMMFGAGTRLSVL.

The gene calls are TRBV11-3 and TRBJ2-5; 9 bases fit TRBD1. CDR3 length equals 15 residues. The germline V gene has CDR1 SGHNT and CDR2 YENEEA. The V gene end was trimmed by 5 bases and the J gene end by 5 bases; junction bases not matched to a gene: 9. CDR3 in DNA: TGTGCCAGCAGCCCTAGGACAGGGGAAGCGGAGACCCAGTACTTC. Translating gives CASSPRTGEAETQYF.

In its sample, this clonotype was seen many times. The J gene is TRBJ2-2, the V gene TRBV20-1, with 9 bases lining up with TRBD2. The V and J ends lost 1 base and 5 bases, in that order; junction bases with no gene match: 5. The CDR3 is made up of 15 amino acids. Germline V gene lookup returns CDR1 DFQATT and CDR2 SNEGSKA (reference sequence). CDR3 in DNA: TGCAGTGCTAGAGCACCGGCGGGGGGGACCGGGGAGCTGTTTTTT. This encodes CSARAPAGGTGELFF.

This clonotype showed up just a few times. The CDR3 coding sequence is TGTGCCAGCAGTACCCGACTAGCGGGGGTCGGCGGGGATACGCAGTATTTT. It specifies CASSTRLAGVGGDTQYF. V is TRBV6-2 or TRBV6-3 and J is TRBJ2-3; 12 bases are a match to TRBD2. Germline assignment: CDR1 MNHEY and CDR2 SVGEGT. The CDR3 has 17 residues. Trimming cost V 5 bases and J 6 bases; bases outside gene matches: 12.

This clonotype showed up many times. V is TRBV15 and J is TRBJ1-1; D is uncertain. Germline values: CDR1 LNHNV, CDR2 YYDKDF (reference sequence). The V end was cut by 0 bases, the J end by 1 base, with 6 bases between. CDR3 size: 14 residues. The CDR3 DNA follows: TGTGCCACCAGCAGAGATCTTTCGAACACTGAAGCTTTCTTT. It codes for CATSRDLSNTEAFF.

At least ten counts were recorded for this clonotype. This sequence joins TRBV6-5 and TRBJ1-5; no clear D. CDR1 MNHEY and CDR2 SVGAGI come from the germline V gene. V dropped 4 bases and J dropped 2 bases, with 15 bases sitting between them. The CDR3 has 16 residues. The CDR3 protein is CASSSRPKGGNQPQHF. CDR3 DNA: TGTGCCAGCAGTTCCCGACCCAAGGGAGGCAATCAGCCCCAGCATTTT.

This clonotype was picked up many times. The rearrangement joins TRBV12-5 to TRBJ1-3; D remains unclear. This CDR3 region has 14 residues. The germline V gene encodes CDR1 LGHNT and CDR2 FRNRAP. V dropped 6 bases and J dropped 0 bases, with 9 bases sitting between them. The CDR3 DNA reads as TGTGCTAGTGGATCTGGACTCTCTGGAAACACCATATATTTT. It codes for CASGSGLSGNTIYF.

This clonotype was picked up a small number of times. V gene TRBV7-3 combines with J gene TRBJ1-6; D remains ambiguous. The CDR3 spans 15 residues. CDR1 and CDR2 (germline): SGHTA, FQGTGA. V dropped 0 bases and J dropped 5 bases, with 8 bases sitting between them. The CDR3 sequence: CASSLTSADNSPLHF. DNA for the CDR3: TGTGCCAGCAGCTTAACCTCCGCAGATAATTCACCCCTCCACTTT.

This clonotype was seen at least ten times. The chain links TRBV29-1 to TRBJ2-7; 8 nucleotides match TRBD1. The junction had 5 bases not matched to a gene; V was cut back by 7 bases and J by 6 bases. The CDR3 is made up of 11 amino acids. The V gene's germline CDR1 is SQVTM and CDR2 ANQGSEA. CDR3 coding DNA: TGCAGCGGCCTTCAGGGGGCCGAGCAGTACTTC. Its protein product is CSGLQGAEQYF.

This clonotype was counted ten times or more. The CDR3 is CASSLGAGLATNEKLFF. The CDR3 DNA is TGTGCCAGCAGTTTAGGGGCAGGTCTTGCAACTAATGAAAAACTGTTTTTT. V and J are TRBV12-3 or TRBV12-4 and TRBJ1-4; D unresolved. The CDR3 has 17 residues. V shed 1 base and J shed 0 bases, with 12 bases lying between them.

This clonotype was seen repeatedly, ten times or more. The chain recombines TRBV25-1 with TRBJ1-5; D unclear. V dropped 2 bases and J dropped 7 bases, with 9 bases sitting between them. The germline V gene has CDR1 MGHDK and CDR2 SYGVNS. The CDR3 extends over 13 amino acids. CDR3 in amino acids: CASSEGREQPQHF. The CDR3 nucleotides read TGTGCCAGCAGTGAAGGGAGGGAGCAGCCCCAGCATTTT. The full variable domain, in which reference TRBV25-1 and TRBJ1-5 provide the parts outside the CDR3, is EADIYQTPRYLVIGTGKKITLECSQTMGHDKMYWYQQDPGMELHLIHYSYGVNSTEKGDLSSESTVSRIRTEHFPLTLESARPSHTSQYLCASSEGREQPQHFGDGTRLSIL.

This clonotype was observed at least ten times. This chain connects TRBV6-1 to TRBJ2-3, with 8 bases fitting TRBD1. The CDR3 sequence is 15 residues long. Trimming removed 3 bases from V and 9 bases from J; junction bases left unmatched: 11. CDR1 MNHNS and CDR2 SASEGT come from the germline V gene. The CDR3 DNA reads TGTGCCAGCAGTGACCAGGGGACAGGTTCCCGGACGCAGTATTTT. It encodes CASSDQGTGSRTQYF.

The chain joins TRBV7-9 to TRBJ1-4; D unresolved. Trimming left V 5 bases short and J 7 bases short, with 11 bases between. Germline CDR1 reads SEHNR; CDR2 reads FQNEAQ (reference sequence). There are 13 residues in the CDR3. The CDR3 nucleotides are TGTGCCAGCAGCCCCCCCTCCTTTGAAAAACTGTTTTTT. Its protein product is CASSPPSFEKLFF.

This clonotype was seen repeatedly, ten times or more. The rearrangement joins TRBV19 to TRBJ1-2; D call uncertain. The V gene lost 2 bases and the J gene lost 0 bases, with 4 bases spanning the gap. The germline V gene has CDR1 LNHDA and CDR2 SQIVND (reference sequence). The CDR3 is 13 residues long. This CDR3 reads CASSITPNYGYTF. The CDR3 region has the DNA TGTGCCAGTAGTATAACACCTAACTATGGCTACACCTTC.